The clone carrying this T cell receptor (beta chain) has just one count. Its target is unknown. cDNA synthesis used the whole RNA isolate, giving expressed TCRB sequences. An average of around 3.4 million reads was obtained for naive, central memory and regulatory T cell samples. Data came from immunoSEQ multiplex PCR; TCRdb stores just in-frame clones and leaves some out. The sample records under 850,000 clones, roughly 13% being singletons. The sample belongs to a study of beta chain features in type 1 diabetes. Study results and limitations: Small HLA sub-analyses could not settle whether HLA shapes TCRB rearrangement. The naive, central memory and Treg TCRB repertoires showed an apparent similarity that was greater among patients than among healthy donors. Within each of all four CD4+ subsets, Type 1 diabetes patients had TCRB CDR3s that were moderately but significantly shorter.

This CDR3 is built from 13 residues. From germline, CDR1 is SGHNT and CDR2 YENEEA. The junction had 5 bases not matched to a gene; V was cut back by 10 bases and J by 0 bases. The sequencing input was naive CD4+ T cells from blood. The J gene is TRBJ1-2, the V gene TRBV11-3, with 7 bases aligning to TRBD1. This TCR was recovered from a man aged 18-30 years with type 1 diabetes. CDR3 nucleotide sequence: TGTGCCATGGAAGACAGGGCTAACTATGGCTACACCTTC. It codes for CAMEDRANYGYTF. Looking up the rest from reference TRBV11-3 and TRBJ1-2 gives the full variable domain: EAGVVQSPRYKIIEKKQPVAFWCNPISGHNTLYWYLQNLGQGPELLIRYENEEAVDDSQLPKDRFSAERLKGVDSTLKIQPAELGDSAVYLCAMEDRANYGYTFGSGTRLTVV.